This T cell receptor beta chain comes out of a study of CD8 T cells in Susac syndrome. This CDR3 comprises 17 residues. Germline V gene sequence: CDR1 LNHDA, CDR2 SQIVND (reference sequence). Trimming cost V 5 bases and J 7 bases; bases outside gene matches: 15. It was with random hexamers that about 0.45 to 1 ug RNA was reverse transcribed. Amplification of TCR beta CDR3 spanned 54 Vbeta and 13 Jbeta via immunoSEQ multiplex PCR. TCRdb ran MiXCR on the immunoSEQ multiplex PCR reads and lists one entry per CDR3 protein. In the table there are approximately 190,000 distinct CDR3 sequences, approximately 95% of which are singletons.

The TCR originated in a human donor in good health. J is TRBJ2-1 and V is TRBV19; 9 bases map to TRBD2. The sequenced sample consisted of CD4+ T cells from PBMCs. This chain's CDR3 is CASSLYSTSGPKNEQFF. CDR3 bases: TGTGCCAGTAGTCTATACTCCACTAGCGGGCCTAAGAATGAGCAGTTCTTC.